The 28 T cell receptor beta chains in this list originate from one sample, sequenced in a study of early T cells in non-severe SARS-CoV-2 infection. TCRdb passed the 5' RACE reads through MiXCR, listing each CDR3 protein once. The data contain some 50,000 distinct CDR3 sequences, roughly 5.5% of them seen just once; the ten biggest clones take up just over 4.5%. Material: whole blood. These receptors originate from an adult who was a healthcare worker with PCR-confirmed SARS-CoV-2 infection or an uninfected control (not recorded which).

This clonotype has a handful of counts. This chain links TRBV11-2 with TRBJ2-7; D not resolved. Trimming left V 5 bases short and J 0 bases short, with 8 bases between. The germline V gene has CDR1 SGHAT and CDR2 FQNNGV. This CDR3 contains 13 residues. As DNA, the CDR3 is TGTGCCAGCAGCCCCCAAAGCTCCTACGAGCAGTACTTC. This codes for CASSPQSSYEQYF.

Only a few counts were recorded for this clonotype. The CDR3 DNA follows: TGCAGCGCCTCCGCCGGGCGGATCGGTCAGCCCCAGCATTTT. Protein: CSASAGRIGQPQHF. V usage is TRBV29-1 and J usage is TRBJ1-5; D unresolved. CDR1 is SQVTM, CDR2 ANQGSEA, per germline. Trimming stripped 7 bases from V and 6 bases from J, with 19 bases between. The CDR3 loop spans 14 amino acids.

This clonotype was detected a few times. V and J are TRBV6-2 or TRBV6-3 and TRBJ2-7; D unclear. Germline CDR1 MNHEY, CDR2 SVGEGT. The V and J ends lost 3 bases and 2 bases respectively, with 20 bases between them. CDR3 length: 17 amino acids. The CDR3 here is CASSYFNGRSFTYEQYF. CDR3 in DNA: TGTGCCAGCAGTTATTTCAACGGCCGTTCCTTTACCTACGAGCAGTACTTC.

Ten or more counts support this clonotype. The V and J genes are TRBV12-2 and TRBJ2-3; the table's D gene call, TRBD2, was not cross checked with the DNA. TRBV12-2 is recorded as a pseudogene. The CDR3 totals 18 residues. The CDR3 sequence: CASRLVSGQRDRLHTQYF. CDR3 in DNA: TGTGCAAGTCGCTTAGTGTCGGGCCAGCGGGACCGGCTGCATACGCAGTATTTT.

CDR3 residues: CASSAGTGNTGELFF. The CDR3 nucleotides read TGTGCCAGCAGTGCTGGGACCGGCAACACCGGGGAGCTGTTTTTT. The chain recombines TRBV25-1 with TRBJ2-2; D may be TRBD1 or TRBD2 (5 bases each). Per the germline V gene, CDR1 is MGHDK and CDR2 is SYGVNS. V lost 4 bases, J lost 2 bases, and 11 bases lay in between. The CDR3 runs to 15 residues. Filled out from reference TRBV25-1 and TRBJ2-2, the complete variable domain reads EADIYQTPRYLVIGTGKKITLECSQTMGHDKMYWYQQDPGMELHLIHYSYGVNSTEKGDLSSESTVSRIRTEHFPLTLESARPSHTSQYLCASSAGTGNTGELFFGEGSRLTVL.

This clonotype was observed at least ten times. The chain carries TRBV7-8 and TRBJ1-1; D gene ambiguous. V was shortened by 1 base and J by 1 base, with 4 bases between the two germline ends. Looked up from germline, CDR1 is SGHVS and CDR2 is FQNEAQ. The CDR3 spans 13 residues. The CDR3 DNA sequence: TGTGCCAGCAGCTTAGTCAGGAACACTGAAGCTTTCTTT. Translation: CASSLVRNTEAFF.

Ten or more counts support this clonotype. This chain joins TRBV29-1 and TRBJ1-2, with a weak D call TRBD1 (6 bases). V was clipped by 5 bases and J by 5 bases, with 15 bases between them. Germline CDR1 SQVTM, CDR2 ANQGSEA. This CDR3 contains 13 residues. The CDR3 sequence: CSVRDPGVYGYTF. DNA of the CDR3: TGCAGCGTTCGCGATCCAGGGGTATATGGCTACACCTTC.

The chain employs TRBV10-2 and TRBJ2-7, with 10 positions matching TRBD1. Germline CDR1 and CDR2: WSHSY and SAAADI. This CDR3 has 13 amino acids. V lost 6 bases, J lost 5 bases, and 4 bases stayed unmatched. CDR3 coding DNA: TGCGCCAGCAGAGGACAGGGGGTCCACGAGCAGTACTTC. It translates to CASRGQGVHEQYF.

This clonotype was counted only a few times. V gene TRBV6-1 combines with J gene TRBJ1-1; D is ambiguous. V shed 2 bases and J shed 6 bases, with 4 bases lying between them. Germline CDR1 reads MNHNS; CDR2 reads SASEGT. The CDR3 is 11 amino acids. Written as DNA, the CDR3 is TGTGCCAGCAGTGAACCCGCTGAAGCTTTCTTT. It yields the protein CASSEPAEAFF.

Notes on this clonotype: A much more abundant neighbour one base away suggests this may be a read error. Since the CDR3 does not end with the conserved phenylalanine or tryptophan, this likely comes from a read error. This chain joins TRBV6-4 and TRBJ2-2; 10 bases align to TRBD1. CDR3 size: 15 residues. Germline loops: CDR1 MRHNA, CDR2 SNTAGT. V lost 0 bases, J lost 6 bases, and 1 base stayed unmatched. The CDR3 sequence: CASSDSGTGAGELFS. DNA of the CDR3: TGTGCCAGCAGTGACTCCGGGACAGGGGCCGGGGAGCTGTTTTCT.

The chain joins TRBV2 to TRBJ2-1; D uncertain. The CDR3 covers 13 residues. The ends were cut back, 10 bases at V and 3 bases at J, with 13 bases in the middle. Germline CDR1 and CDR2: SNHLY and FYNNEI. Here the CDR3 DNA reads TGTGCCAACCAACAGAGGATCTACAATGAGCAGTTCTTC. Its translation is CANQQRIYNEQFF.

This clonotype has a count of ten or more. The chain combines TRBV18 with TRBJ2-7, with 7 bases lining up with TRBD1. Trimming took 3 bases from V and 0 from J; bases not matched to a gene: 8. The germline CDR1 and CDR2 sequences are KGHSH and LQKENI. This CDR3 spans 16 amino acids. CDR3 nucleotide sequence: TGTGCCAGCTCACCTTTAGCGCCAGGGGGCTCCTACGAGCAGTACTTC. Translation: CASSPLAPGGSYEQYF.

This chain connects TRBV29-1 to TRBJ2-1, with 7 nucleotides matching TRBD1. The V gene's germline CDR1 is SQVTM and CDR2 ANQGSEA. This CDR3 comprises 15 residues. J lost 3 bases, V lost 1 base, and 6 bases had no gene match. The CDR3 nucleotides read TGCAGCGTTGAAGGACACCGGGACAGCTACAATGAGCAGTTCTTC. Its protein product is CSVEGHRDSYNEQFF.

There are many counts of this clonotype. This chain joins TRBV18 and TRBJ2-2; D is unclear. The CDR3 is 13 residues long. In germline, CDR1 is KGHSH, CDR2 LQKENI. Trimming took off 3 bases at V and 1 base at J, with 3 bases between the two ends. CDR3 protein: CASSPKNTGELFF. CDR3 nucleotides: TGTGCCAGCTCACCCAAGAACACCGGGGAGCTGTTTTTT.

The chain is built from TRBV18 and TRBJ1-1; 8 nucleotides agree with TRBD1. The trim removed 3 bases at V and 5 bases at J, leaving 5 bases unmatched. Germline CDR1 and CDR2: KGHSH and LQKENI. This CDR3 has 14 residues. The CDR3 region has the DNA TGTGCCAGCTCACCGGACAGGGTTCGGACTGAAGCTTTCTTT. This codes for CASSPDRVRTEAFF.

The table lists this clonotype with many counts. The chain has TRBV7-9 and TRBJ2-3; the D is unclear. V was cut by 1 base and J by 6 bases, with 14 bases left in between. Germline V gene data show CDR1 as SEHNR and CDR2 as FQNEAQ (reference sequence). This CDR3 contains 15 residues. CDR3 region: CASSLGAQPWDTQYF. CDR3 DNA: TGTGCCAGCAGCTTAGGGGCGCAGCCCTGGGATACGCAGTATTTT.

In this sample, this clonotype turned up many times. The chain recombines TRBV20-1 with TRBJ1-1; D may be TRBD1 (6 bases). The germline gives CDR1 DFQATT, CDR2 SNEGSKA (reference sequence). The CDR3 runs 13 residues. The CDR3 nucleotides read TGCAGCACAACAGGGTTGGGGGACACTGAAGCTTTCTTT. Protein: CSTTGLGDTEAFF.

This rearrangement joins TRBV18 to TRBJ1-2; 8 nucleotides match TRBD1. The CDR3 loop spans 19 amino acids. Trimming removed 0 bases from V and 7 bases from J; junction bases left unmatched: 19. Germline-derived CDR1 and CDR2 are KGHSH and LQKENI. In DNA form, the CDR3 reads TGTGCCAGCTCACCACCCCAAGTTAGGGACAGGAAGGGGACCGGTGGCTACACCTTC. It is translated as CASSPPQVRDRKGTGGYTF.

Ten or more counts support this clonotype. The chain combines TRBV20-1 with TRBJ2-5; the D is unclear. Per germline, CDR1 DFQATT and CDR2 SNEGSKA (reference sequence). The V end was cut by 1 base, the J end by 2 bases, with 17 bases between. The CDR3 loop spans 16 amino acids. Here the CDR3 DNA reads TGCAGTGCTAGAGCGGCGTTCGGATCCGTTCAAGAGACCCAGTACTTC. Amino acid sequence: CSARAAFGSVQETQYF.

Turning to this clonotype: This may come from a read error, since a much larger clone is one base off. The V call is TRBV7-2, the J call TRBJ2-7; the D call may be TRBD1 or TRBD2 (5 bases each). Germline loops: CDR1 SGHTA, CDR2 FQGNSA. The V end lost 1 base, the J end lost 4 bases, and 8 bases lay between the germline ends. The CDR3 contains 13 residues. CDR3 nucleotides: TGTGCCAGCAGCTTAGTGTGGGGGTACGAGCAGTACTTC. It specifies CASSLVWGYEQYF.

Ten or more counts support this clonotype. The chain is built from TRBV19 and TRBJ1-5, with D perhaps TRBD1 (6 bases). Looked up from germline, CDR1 is LNHDA and CDR2 is SQIVND (reference sequence). CDR3 length: 16 residues. V gave up 1 base and J gave up 0 bases, with 10 bases separating them. In DNA form, the CDR3 reads TGTGCCAGTAGTATAGCTCGGGGGCTTAGCAATCAGCCCCAGCATTTT. Amino acids: CASSIARGLSNQPQHF. The full variable domain, with the rest looked up from reference TRBV19 and TRBJ1-5, is DGGITQSPKYLFRKEGQNVTLSCEQNLNHDAMYWYRQDPGQGLRLIYYSQIVNDFQKGDIAEGYSVSREKKESFPLTVTSAQKNPTAFYLCASSIARGLSNQPQHFGDGTRLSIL.

This clonotype has a count of ten or more. This chain links TRBV7-2 with TRBJ1-5, with D tentatively TRBD1 (5 bases). V lost 2 bases and J lost 7, with 15 bases in between. The CDR3 extends over 15 amino acids. Germline lookup yields CDR1 SGHTA and CDR2 FQGNSA. The CDR3 spells CASSLQSGNGQPQHF. The CDR3 bases are TGTGCCAGCAGCTTACAGTCAGGGAACGGCCAGCCCCAGCATTTT.

This clonotype came up many times. CDR3 amino acids: CASGTHPDTQYF. In DNA, the CDR3 is TGTGCCAGCGGAACCCACCCAGATACGCAGTATTTT. The V gene is TRBV11-2, the J gene TRBJ2-3; D not certain. Germline V gene lookup returns CDR1 SGHAT and CDR2 FQNNGV. The V end was cut by 8 bases, the J end by 4 bases, with 10 bases between. This CDR3 is 12 amino acids long.

This clonotype was counted ten times or more. The chain joins TRBV7-9 to TRBJ1-5; D call uncertain. Per germline, CDR1 SEHNR and CDR2 FQNEAQ (reference sequence). V lost 3 bases to trimming and J lost 7 bases, with 16 bases between them. The CDR3 sequence is 15 residues long. CDR3 bases: TGTGCCAGCAGCTTCGCCGGCGGGGAAGAACAGCCCCAGCATTTT. Translated, it gives CASSFAGGEEQPQHF.

This clonotype has ten or more counts. V is TRBV9 and J is TRBJ2-7; 8 bases agree with TRBD2. Trimming removed 0 bases from V and 6 bases from J; junction bases left unmatched: 5. Germline lookup yields CDR1 SGDLS and CDR2 YYNGEE. The CDR3 is 14 amino acids. The CDR3 coding sequence is TGTGCCAGCAGCGTAGATAGCGGGGCCGTCGAGCAGTACTTC. Translating it yields CASSVDSGAVEQYF.

This rearrangement joins TRBV24-1 to TRBJ2-1, with 10 bases aligning to TRBD2. The J segment lost 1 base and the V segment lost 0 bases, leaving 5 bases of the junction unmatched. This CDR3 spans 18 amino acids. CDR1 KGHDR and CDR2 SFDVKD come from the germline V gene. CDR3 DNA: TGTGCCACCAGTGATTTGGCTAGCGGGAGAGGGTCCTACAATGAGCAGTTCTTC. Translation: CATSDLASGRGSYNEQFF.

Many counts were recorded for this clonotype. The rearrangement links TRBV6-6 to TRBJ2-6, with no clear D. The CDR3 has 17 amino acids. CDR1 and CDR2 from the germline V gene are MNHNY and SVGAGI (reference sequence). Trimming cost V 0 bases and J 0 bases, with 9 bases left between them. The CDR3 coding sequence is TGTGCCAGCAGTTACTCAGGACGCCGCTCTGGGGCCAACGTCCTGACTTTC. Residues: CASSYSGRRSGANVLTF.

This clonotype showed up many times. In nucleotides, the CDR3 is TGTGCCAGCAGCGCTCGACTCCGGGGCACTGAAGCTTTCTTT. Translating gives CASSARLRGTEAFF. The rearrangement links TRBV7-9 to TRBJ1-1; D not resolved. Germline assignment: CDR1 SEHNR and CDR2 FQNEAQ (reference sequence). The CDR3 covers 14 residues. The V end lost 5 bases, the J end lost 4 bases, and 14 bases lay between the germline ends. The variable domain in full, completed from reference TRBV7-9 and TRBJ1-1, reads DTGVSQNPRHKITKRGQNVTFRCDPISEHNRLYWYRQTLGQGPEFLTYFQNEAQLEKSRLLSDRFSAERPKGSFSTLEIQRTEQGDSAMYLCASSARLRGTEAFFGQGTRLTVV.